This TCR beta chain was profiled in a study of tumor-infiltrating lymphocytes in oesophageal squamous cell carcinoma. TCRdb reprocessed the reads via MiXCR and lists one record per CDR3 protein. This table holds more than 9,500 distinct CDR3 sequences, roughly 60% found once. CDR1 and CDR2 (germline): SGHTA, FQGNSA. This CDR3 spans 13 amino acids. This TCR came from a female donor with esophageal squamous cell carcinoma. The chain joins TRBV7-2 to TRBJ2-3; D perhaps matches TRBD2 (7 bases). The closer fit of TRBJ2-5 to the DNA end suggests the J call may be wrong. The sample taken for sequencing was blood. As DNA, the CDR3 is TGTGCCAGCGGGGGGGGCACCAAAGAGACCCAGTACTTC. Its translation is CASGGGTKETQYF.